This T cell receptor (beta chain) derives from a study of blood T cells in healthy people across ages. Study-wide findings and caveats: Diversity estimates from one million T cells were considered underestimates.

Every donor provided roughly 10 milliliters of peripheral blood. Alongside a J-beta primer mix, a sample-barcoded 5' primer served in a second PCR lasting about 7 to 11 cycles. TCRdb called the 5' RACE reads again in MiXCR, with one record for every CDR3 protein. The table records about 670,000 distinct CDR3 sequences, over 40% of them present only once. Germline CDR1 SGHRS, CDR2 YFSETQ. The CDR3 totals 15 residues. Unmatched junction bases numbered 4, after V lost 3 bases and J lost 1 base. Turning to this clonotype: Antigen unknown.

Sequences were obtained from blood. The chain has TRBV5-1 and TRBJ2-3; 8 bases line up with TRBD2. The clonotype comes from an elderly woman in good health. The CDR3 loop is CASSSTTSGTDTQYF. CDR3 sequence (DNA): TGCGCCAGCAGCTCGACGACTAGCGGCACAGATACGCAGTATTTT.